This TCR beta chain came from a study of response to subunit inactivated influenza vaccine. Study-level results: Few additional T cells are recruited per seasonal influenza vaccination, authors suggested.

As for this clonotype: Its matching antigen is unknown.

In germline, CDR1 is GTSNPN, CDR2 SVGIG (reference sequence). The CDR3 is 11 residues long. V lost 5 bases and J 0 bases, leaving 4 bases between the germline ends. TCRdb reprocessed the RT-PCR reads via MiXCR and lists one record per CDR3 protein. The profile shows about 800,000 distinct CDR3 sequences, 20% to 25% of them singletons. Sequencing used PBMCs from blood, obtained less than 6 days after vaccination. J is TRBJ2-5 and V is TRBV30, with D unresolved. This receptor was obtained from a man aged 45-60 years who received an inactivated influenza vaccine. The CDR3 DNA sequence: TGTGCCTGGTCGAACCAAGAGACCCAGTACTTC. This gives the protein CAWSNQETQYF. The complete variable domain, with remaining parts taken from reference TRBV30 and TRBJ2-5, reads SQTIHQWPATLVQPVGSPLSLECTVEGTSNPNLYWYRQAAGRGLQLLFYSVGIGQISSEVPQNLSASRPQDRQFILSSKKLLLSDSGFYLCAWSNQETQYFGPGTRLLVL.